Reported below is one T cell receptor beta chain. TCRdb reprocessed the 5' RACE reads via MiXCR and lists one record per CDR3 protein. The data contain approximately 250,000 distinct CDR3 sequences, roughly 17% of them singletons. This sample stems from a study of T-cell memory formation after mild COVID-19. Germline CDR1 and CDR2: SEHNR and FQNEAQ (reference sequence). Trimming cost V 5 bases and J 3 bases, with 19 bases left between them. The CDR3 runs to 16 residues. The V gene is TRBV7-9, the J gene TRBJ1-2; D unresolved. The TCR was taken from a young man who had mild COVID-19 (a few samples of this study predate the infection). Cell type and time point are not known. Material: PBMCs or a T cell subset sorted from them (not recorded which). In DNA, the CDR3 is TGTGCCAGCAGCCTAAGCACCGGGTGGGGAGACTATGGCTACACCTTC. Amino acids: CASSLSTGWGDYGYTF.